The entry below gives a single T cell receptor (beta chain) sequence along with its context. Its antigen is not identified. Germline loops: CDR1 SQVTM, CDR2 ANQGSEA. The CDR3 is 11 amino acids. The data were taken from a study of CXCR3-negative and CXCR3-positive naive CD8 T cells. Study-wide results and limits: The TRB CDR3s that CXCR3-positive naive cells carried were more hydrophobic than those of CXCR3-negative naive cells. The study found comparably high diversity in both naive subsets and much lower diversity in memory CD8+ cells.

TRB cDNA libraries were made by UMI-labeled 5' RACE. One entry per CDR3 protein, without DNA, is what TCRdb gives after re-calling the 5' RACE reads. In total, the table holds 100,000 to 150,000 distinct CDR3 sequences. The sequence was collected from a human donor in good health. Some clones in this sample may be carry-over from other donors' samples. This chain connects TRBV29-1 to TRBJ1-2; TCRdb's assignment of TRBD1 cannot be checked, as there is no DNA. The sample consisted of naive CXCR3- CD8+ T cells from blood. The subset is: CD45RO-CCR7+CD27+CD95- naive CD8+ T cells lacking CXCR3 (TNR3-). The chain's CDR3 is CSAPTGGGYTF.